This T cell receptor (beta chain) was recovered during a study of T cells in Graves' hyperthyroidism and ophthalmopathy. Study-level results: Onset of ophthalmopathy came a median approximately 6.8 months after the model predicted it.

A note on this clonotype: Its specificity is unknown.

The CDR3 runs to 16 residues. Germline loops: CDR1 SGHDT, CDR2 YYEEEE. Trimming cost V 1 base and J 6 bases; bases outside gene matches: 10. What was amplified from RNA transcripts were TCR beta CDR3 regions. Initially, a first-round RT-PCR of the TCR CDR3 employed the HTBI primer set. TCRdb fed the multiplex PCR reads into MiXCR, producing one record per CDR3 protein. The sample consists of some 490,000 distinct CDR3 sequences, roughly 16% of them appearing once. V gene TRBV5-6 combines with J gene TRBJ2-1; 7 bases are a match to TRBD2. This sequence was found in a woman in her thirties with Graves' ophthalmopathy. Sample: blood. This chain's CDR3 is CASSLWAGVIFNEQFF. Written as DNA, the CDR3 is TGTGCCAGCAGCTTGTGGGCGGGAGTGATTTTCAATGAGCAGTTCTTC. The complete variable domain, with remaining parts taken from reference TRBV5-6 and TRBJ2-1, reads DAGVTQSPTHLIKTRGQQVTLRCSPKSGHDTVSWYQQALGQGPQFIFQYYEEEERQRGNFPDRFSGHQFPNYSSELNVNALLLGDSALYLCASSLWAGVIFNEQFFGPGTRLTVL.